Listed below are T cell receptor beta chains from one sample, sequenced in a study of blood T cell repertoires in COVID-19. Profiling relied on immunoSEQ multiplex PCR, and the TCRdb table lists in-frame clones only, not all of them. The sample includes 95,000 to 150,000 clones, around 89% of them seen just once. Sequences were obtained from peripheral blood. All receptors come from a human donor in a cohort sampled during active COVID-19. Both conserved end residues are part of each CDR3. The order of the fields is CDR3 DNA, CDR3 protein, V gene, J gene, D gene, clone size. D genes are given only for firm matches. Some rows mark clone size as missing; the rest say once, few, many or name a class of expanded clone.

TGTGCCAGTAGTATAGGAGACCGGGCCCAGCATTTT	CASSIGDRAQHF	TRBV19	TRBJ1-5	-	-
TGTGCCAGCAGTTATTACGCGGGACAAGAGACCCAGTACTTC	CASSYYAGQETQYF	TRBV6-2/TRBV6-3	TRBJ2-5	-	-
TGCAGTGCTAGTCTGGGACTTTCTTACGAGCAGTACTTC	CSASLGLSYEQYF	TRBV20-1	TRBJ2-7	-	once
TGTGCCAGCACCTACGGGACACCATACCAAGAGACCCAGTACTTC	CASTYGTPYQETQYF	TRBV6-5	TRBJ2-5	-	-
TGTGCCAGCAGTGTACTTCGACGGGATGAGCAGTTCTTC	CASSVLRRDEQFF	TRBV2	TRBJ2-1	-	-
TGTGCCAGCTCACCGGTTCAGGCACCTAATTATAGCAATCAGCCCCAGCATTTT	CASSPVQAPNYSNQPQHF	TRBV18	TRBJ1-5	-	-
TGCGCCAGCAGCTCGGGGGGTCCTCCCTACGAGCAGTACTTC	CASSSGGPPYEQYF	TRBV5-1	TRBJ2-7	TRBD2	-
TGTGCCAGCAGCGAGCGCGGGGGGGCCTTCACCGGGGAGCTGTTTTTT	CASSERGGAFTGELFF	TRBV4-2	TRBJ2-2	TRBD2	-
TGTGCCAGCAGTTACTCGGAGAGTGTTAACACTGAAGCTTTCTTT	CASSYSESVNTEAFF	TRBV6-6	TRBJ1-1	-	many
TGCGCCAGCAGTACAGGGGCCCCAAGTGAAGCTTTCTTT	CASSTGAPSEAFF	TRBV10-2	TRBJ1-1	TRBD1	-
TGTGCCAGCAGAACGGAGGACAGGGGCACCTACGAGCAGTACTTC	CASRTEDRGTYEQYF	TRBV6-6	TRBJ2-7	TRBD1	-
TGCGCCAGCAGCCAAGATCTGGGGAGGAGCTATGGCTACACCTTC	CASSQDLGRSYGYTF	TRBV4-1	TRBJ1-2	-	-
TGTGCCAGTAGTATTGTCAGGGGGCGAGGGGACACTGAAGCTTTCTTT	CASSIVRGRGDTEAFF	TRBV19	TRBJ1-1	TRBD1	-
TGTGCCAGTAGTATCCGAGTTAGCCAATACAATGAGCAGTTCTTC	CASSIRVSQYNEQFF	TRBV19	TRBJ2-1	-	-
TGTGCCAGCAGTTACGCCCCGGTCCGGGAGCAGTACTTC	CASSYAPVREQYF	TRBV6-5	TRBJ2-7	-	-
TGTGCTAGCTCCCGAACCGGGACAGGGGTGACCGGGGAGCTGTTTTTT	CASSRTGTGVTGELFF	TRBV7-7	TRBJ2-2	TRBD1	-
TGTGCCAGCAGCCGTGGGCGGGGGGGCAACACCGGGGAGCTGTTTTTT	CASSRGRGGNTGELFF	TRBV13	TRBJ2-2	TRBD2	few
TGTGCCAGCAGTGACTCTAGCCGAAATAACAATGAGCAGTTCTTC	CASSDSSRNNNEQFF	TRBV25-1	TRBJ2-1	-	-
TGTGCCAGCAGTGGCAGCCCGGGACAGATGGGCTATGGCTACACCTTC	CASSGSPGQMGYGYTF	TRBV6-1	TRBJ1-2	TRBD1	once
TGTGCCAGCTCACCAACGGGGGGACGGAGTGGCGAGCAGTACTTC	CASSPTGGRSGEQYF	TRBV18	TRBJ2-7	TRBD2	-
TGTGCCAGCAGCTTCCCGGGGGGTTACGAGCAGTACTTC	CASSFPGGYEQYF	TRBV5-4	TRBJ2-7	TRBD2	-
TGTGCCAGCAGCCAAGATCAAGGGCAGGGGGTGACACCCCTCCACTTT	CASSQDQGQGVTPLHF	TRBV4-2	TRBJ1-6	TRBD1	once
TGCGCCAGCAGCCCCATAGCGGACGCGAACACCGGGGAGCTGTTTTTT	CASSPIADANTGELFF	TRBV5-1	TRBJ2-2	-	-
TGTGCCAGCAGTGAAAGGGCAGCCAACAGGGAATTTTATCAGTTCTTC	CASSERAANREFYQFF	TRBV6-1	TRBJ2-1	-	-
TGCAGCGTAGACAGGGTGGGCACTGAAGCTTTCTTT	CSVDRVGTEAFF	TRBV29-1	TRBJ1-1	TRBD1	-